The source of this T cell receptor (beta chain) is a study of cytomegalovirus exposure and HLA in healthy donors. The study, taken as a whole, reports: In the roughly 110 validation repertoires, approximately 94% of cluster scores exceeded 0, per a later analysis.

Assay: immunoSEQ multiplex PCR; the TCRdb copy retains only in-frame clones and omits some. The table shows approximately 50,000 clones, with roughly 85% occurring only once. With respect to this clone: Its target is unknown.

Per germline, CDR1 SGDLS and CDR2 YYNGEE. V was trimmed by 3 bases and J by 7 bases, leaving 16 bases between them. The CDR3 is made up of 15 amino acids. The sample comprised PBMCs. The J gene is TRBJ1-4, the V gene TRBV9; D remains ambiguous. This TCR was sampled from a woman under 40 in good health and CMV-seronegative. CDR3 in amino acids: CASSAFEGLSEKLFF. The DNA of the CDR3 is TGTGCCAGCAGCGCTTTCGAGGGTTTGAGTGAAAAACTGTTTTTT. Together with reference TRBV9 and TRBJ1-4, the CDR3 gives the full variable domain: DSGVTQTPKHLITATGQRVTLRCSPRSGDLSVYWYQQSLDQGLQFLIQYYNGEERAKGNILERFSAQQFPDLHSELNLSSLELGDSALYFCASSAFEGLSEKLFFGSGTQLSVL.